The 2 T cell receptor beta chains given below trace back to one sample, sequenced in a study of T-cell memory formation after mild COVID-19. TCRdb processed the 5' RACE reads anew with MiXCR; each CDR3 protein has one entry. The sample has 310,000 or so distinct CDR3 sequences, 15% to 20% seen once. Material: PBMCs or a T cell subset sorted from them (not recorded which). These receptor sequences come from a man aged 18 to 30 who had mild COVID-19 (a few samples of this study predate the infection). Cell type and time point are not known.

The gene calls are TRBV5-1 and TRBJ1-6, with D uncertain. There are 13 residues in the CDR3. V lost 0 bases and J lost 11, with 9 bases in between. CDR1 and CDR2 from the germline V gene are SGHRS and YFSETQ. This CDR3 is CASSLAPEAPLHF. As DNA, the CDR3 is TGCGCCAGCAGCTTGGCCCCAGAGGCACCCCTCCACTTT.

This clonotype showed up many times. The CDR3: CASSSGQGVNEQFF. The CDR3 DNA is TGTGCCAGCAGTTCGGGACAGGGGGTTAATGAGCAGTTCTTC. The rearrangement links TRBV6-9 to TRBJ2-1; the match to TRBD1 covers 11 bases. The CDR3 runs 14 residues. Germline V gene data show CDR1 as MNHGY and CDR2 as SVAAGI. J lost 7 bases, V lost 4 bases, and 3 bases had no gene match.